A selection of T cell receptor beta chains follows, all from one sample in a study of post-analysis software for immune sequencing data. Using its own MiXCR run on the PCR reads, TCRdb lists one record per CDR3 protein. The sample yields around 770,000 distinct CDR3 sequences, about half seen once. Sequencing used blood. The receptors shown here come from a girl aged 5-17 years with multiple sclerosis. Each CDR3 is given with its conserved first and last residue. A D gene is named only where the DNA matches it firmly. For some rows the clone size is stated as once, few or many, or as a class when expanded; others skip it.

CASSLGTPRRQEGYTF | TGTGCCAGCAGCTTGGGAACCCCCCGTCGACAGGAAGGCTACACCTTC | TRBV5-6 | . | TRBJ1-2 | few
CASSSQDRTYTDTQYF | TGTGCCAGCAGCTCCCAGGACAGGACCTACACAGATACGCAGTATTTT | TRBV7-9 | TRBD1 | TRBJ2-3 | .
CASSFWRESYEQYF | TGTGCCAGCAGCTTTTGGCGGGAGAGCTACGAGCAGTACTTC | TRBV7-2 | TRBD2 | TRBJ2-7 | few
CASSRRAGMISTDTQYF | TGCGCCAGCAGCCGACGAGCGGGGATGATTAGCACAGATACGCAGTATTTT | TRBV4-3 | TRBD2 | TRBJ2-3 | few
CASSSAGGSDEQFF | TGTGCCAGCAGCTCCGCGGGCGGGAGTGATGAGCAGTTCTTC | TRBV11-2 | TRBD2 | TRBJ2-1 | .
CASSSHPPGQGYEQYF | TGCGCCAGCAGCTCTCACCCACCGGGACAGGGATACGAGCAGTACTTC | TRBV5-1 | TRBD1 | TRBJ2-7 | few
CASSQDPNYNEQFF | TGCGCCAGCAGCCAAGACCCCAACTACAATGAGCAGTTCTTC | TRBV4-1 | . | TRBJ2-1 | .
CASIPQGGAGAFTDTQYF | TGTGCCAGCATCCCCCAGGGGGGGGCAGGGGCGTTCACAGATACTCAGTATTTT | TRBV7-8 | . | TRBJ2-3 | .
CASSSSPHVRRHEQYF | TGTGCCAGCAGTTCGTCCCCCCATGTGAGGCGCCACGAGCAGTACTTC | TRBV27 | . | TRBJ2-7 | .
CSARDEGGRSYNEQFF | TGCAGTGCTAGAGATGAAGGCGGGAGATCCTACAATGAGCAGTTCTTC | TRBV20-1 | TRBD2 | TRBJ2-1 | few
CATSRPRAMGGYTF | TGTGCCACCAGCAGGCCGAGGGCAATGGGTGGCTACACCTTC | TRBV15 | . | TRBJ1-2 | few
CASSRLAGNPYNEQFF | TGTGCCAGCAGCCGACTAGCGGGGAATCCCTACAATGAGCAGTTCTTC | TRBV27 | TRBD2 | TRBJ2-1 | few
CATSRDGTNIQYF | TGTGCCACCAGCAGAGACGGGACCAACATTCAGTACTTC | TRBV15 | . | TRBJ2-4 | few
CSATGLAGLSSYNEQFF | TGCAGCGCGACGGGACTAGCGGGGCTGAGCTCCTACAATGAGCAGTTCTTC | TRBV29-1 | TRBD2 | TRBJ2-1 | few
CASSSRDYGYTDTQYF | TGTGCCAGCAGTTCAAGGGACTATGGGTATACAGATACGCAGTATTTT | TRBV12-3/TRBV12-4 | TRBD2 | TRBJ2-3 | .
CASNRGGNTEAFF | TGTGCCAGCAACAGGGGGGGGAACACTGAAGCTTTCTTT | TRBV6-5 | TRBD1 | TRBJ1-1 | .
CATSDRGREKLFF | TGCGCCACCTCGGACCGAGGGCGTGAAAAACTGTTTTTT | TRBV10-2 | . | TRBJ1-4 | few
CSAFSGTSGSGETQYF | TGCAGTGCCTTTAGCGGGACTAGCGGGAGTGGGGAGACCCAGTACTTC | TRBV20-1 | TRBD2 | TRBJ2-5 | .
CASSQDLGTGSSYEQYF | TGTGCCAGCAGCCAAGATTTGGGCACAGGGAGCTCCTACGAGCAGTACTTC | TRBV4-2 | . | TRBJ2-7 | few
CASTRTGANTEAFF | TGTGCCAGCACCCGGACAGGGGCCAACACTGAAGCTTTCTTT | TRBV12-3/TRBV12-4 | TRBD1 | TRBJ1-1 | .
CASSLVGLAGGTDTQYF | TGTGCCAGCAGCTTAGTCGGGCTAGCGGGGGGCACAGATACGCAGTATTTT | TRBV7-3 | TRBD2 | TRBJ2-3 | few
CASSEGTGVSYGYTF | TGTGCCAGCAGTGAGGGGACAGGGGTTTCGTATGGCTACACCTTC | TRBV2 | TRBD1 | TRBJ1-2 | .
CASRSPGLHTDTQYF | TGTGCCAGCAGGAGTCCGGGACTCCATACAGATACGCAGTATTTT | TRBV6-6 | . | TRBJ2-3 | .
CASSSLPRVAGGPPDTQYF | TGTGCCAGCAGCTCCCTCCCGCGCGTAGCGGGAGGGCCCCCCGATACGCAGTATTTT | TRBV7-3 | TRBD2 | TRBJ2-3 | .
CASSARPPGSNEQYF | TGTGCCAGCAGCGCTCGGCCCCCGGGTAGCAACGAGCAGTACTTC | TRBV7-2 | . | TRBJ2-7 | .